A single sample gave rise to the 11 T cell receptor beta chains below, sequenced in a study of T cell repertoires in cytomegalovirus infection. Antigen specificity for these receptors is unknown. From the reads, TCRdb called clonotypes with MiXCR, one entry per CDR3 protein. The sample lists 450,000 to 600,000 distinct CDR3 sequences; 42% were seen once. The sequenced sample was cultured PBMCs, obtained from culture after CMV antigen stimulation. Source of these receptors: a human donor in good health (CMV status not recorded). Some clones in this sample may be carry-over from other donors' samples.

The chain is built from TRBV20-1 and TRBJ2-3; 9 positions agree with TRBD2. The J segment lost 3 bases and the V segment lost 0 bases, leaving 7 bases of the junction unmatched. The CDR3 sequence is 16 residues long. The germline V gene encodes CDR1 DFQATT and CDR2 SNEGSKA (reference sequence). This CDR3 is CSARDGGLAVTDTQYF. In nucleotides, the CDR3 is TGCAGTGCTAGAGATGGGGGACTAGCTGTGACAGATACGCAGTATTTT.

This clonotype has a handful of counts. The chain is built from TRBV6-1 and TRBJ2-7; D tentatively reads TRBD1 or TRBD2 (5 bases each). The CDR3 covers 13 residues. Between the trimmed V and J ends, which lost 6 bases and 2 bases, there was a span of 11 bases. CDR1 MNHNS and CDR2 SASEGT come from the germline V gene. CDR3 bases: TGTGCCAGCAGCCGGGACGCTCCCTACGAGCAGTACTTC. This gives the protein CASSRDAPYEQYF.

The rearrangement joins TRBV7-2 to TRBJ1-4; 8 nucleotides agree with TRBD1. In germline, CDR1 is SGHTA, CDR2 FQGNSA. The CDR3 runs 17 residues. Trimming removed 0 bases from V and 6 bases from J; junction bases left unmatched: 9. CDR3 protein: CASSLATPGQGHEKLFF. In DNA form, the CDR3 reads TGTGCCAGCAGCTTAGCGACCCCAGGACAGGGCCATGAAAAACTGTTTTTT. The whole variable domain, remainder taken from reference TRBV7-2 and TRBJ1-4, is GAGVSQSPSNKVTEKGKDVELRCDPISGHTALYWYRQSLGQGLEFLIYFQGNSAPDKSGLPSDRFSAERTGGSVSTLTIQRTQQEDSAVYLCASSLATPGQGHEKLFFGSGTQLSVL.

This clonotype was picked up one time. The chain uses TRBV7-2 and TRBJ2-7, with 7 nucleotides matching TRBD1. Per germline, CDR1 SGHTA and CDR2 FQGNSA. CDR3 length equals 15 residues. V gave up 1 base and J gave up 3 bases; unmatched junction bases: 6. The CDR3 DNA sequence: TGTGCCAGCAGCTTAGACCGAGACAGGGTCTACGAGCAGTACTTC. Translated, it gives CASSLDRDRVYEQYF.

The chain carries TRBV20-1 and TRBJ2-1; 10 nucleotides line up with TRBD2. J lost 4 bases, V lost 6 bases, and 3 bases had no gene match. The germline V gene has CDR1 DFQATT and CDR2 SNEGSKA (reference sequence). CDR3 length: 13 amino acids. Written as DNA, the CDR3 is TGCAGTGCCTCAGCGGGAGGGTACAATGAGCAGTTCTTC. Translated: CSASAGGYNEQFF.

CDR3 region: CASTAEYDNTEAFF. CDR3 DNA: TGTGCCAGCACTGCGGAGTATGATAACACTGAAGCTTTCTTT. This chain connects TRBV2 to TRBJ1-1; D remains unclear. Trimming took off 7 bases at V and 2 bases at J, with 14 bases between the two ends. CDR1 and CDR2 from the germline V gene are SNHLY and FYNNEI. The CDR3 is 14 residues long.

The chain joins TRBV6-5 to TRBJ2-1; 13 bases are shared with TRBD2. Germline trimming cut 0 bases from V and 6 bases from J; bases unmatched to any gene: 5. This CDR3 is 17 amino acids long. Germline lookup yields CDR1 MNHEY and CDR2 SVGAGI. In DNA form, the CDR3 reads TGTGCCAGCAGTTACTCGATCGGACTAGCGGGAGCCAATGAGCAGTTCTTC. Translated, it gives CASSYSIGLAGANEQFF.

This clonotype has only a few counts. CDR3 region: CASSLAPGQIQETQYF. CDR3 coding DNA: TGTGCCAGCAGCTTAGCGCCGGGACAAATTCAAGAGACCCAGTACTTC. This chain joins TRBV7-2 and TRBJ2-5, with D perhaps matching TRBD1 (6 bases). Trimming stripped 0 bases from V and 2 bases from J, with 13 bases between. The CDR3 is 16 residues long. Germline CDR1 reads SGHTA; CDR2 reads FQGNSA. The whole variable domain, remainder taken from reference TRBV7-2 and TRBJ2-5, is GAGVSQSPSNKVTEKGKDVELRCDPISGHTALYWYRQSLGQGLEFLIYFQGNSAPDKSGLPSDRFSAERTGGSVSTLTIQRTQQEDSAVYLCASSLAPGQIQETQYFGPGTRLLVL.

This clonotype was detected only a few times. This rearrangement joins TRBV7-2 to TRBJ1-2, with TRBD1 matching over 9 bases. CDR1 SGHTA and CDR2 FQGNSA come from the germline V gene. CDR3 length: 14 amino acids. Unmatched junction bases numbered 7, after V lost 5 bases and J lost 6 bases. As DNA, the CDR3 is TGTGCCAGCAGCGGCCGGACAGGGGAGAATGGCTACACCTTC. Translating gives CASSGRTGENGYTF.

The sample holds one count of this clonotype. The chain joins TRBV20-1 to TRBJ2-7; the D is unclear. The CDR3 extends over 15 amino acids. Trimming took 1 base from V and 0 from J, leaving 13 bases between them. CDR1 DFQATT and CDR2 SNEGSKA come from the germline V gene (reference sequence). The CDR3 sequence is CSARASNVASYEQYF. CDR3 sequence (DNA): TGCAGTGCTAGAGCCTCCAACGTAGCCTCCTACGAGCAGTACTTC.

This clonotype was picked up a small number of times. The chain couples TRBV6-6 to TRBJ2-7, with a weak D call TRBD1 (5 bases). The CDR3 sequence is 15 residues long. V was pared by 3 bases and J by 7 bases, with 19 bases between. CDR1 is MNHNY and CDR2 is SVGAGI in the germline V gene (reference sequence). The DNA for the CDR3 is TGTGCCAGCAGTTATGCCCGGGTCCAAGCAGGGGAGCAGTACTTC. It specifies CASSYARVQAGEQYF.